This TCR beta chain appears in the sequencing data of a study of shared clonotypes between healthy human individuals. Study-level points and caveats: Non-shared clonotypes had lower generation probabilities than those shared by all four donors.

J lost 1 base, V lost 5 bases, and 13 bases had no gene match. There are 18 residues in the CDR3. CDR1 and CDR2 from the germline V gene are MDHEN and SYDVKM. With respect to this clone: Its antigen is still unknown.

The sorted-subset replicate PCRs were given about 200 ng DNA, which is some 29,000 T cell genomes. Repertoires were generated with immunoSEQ multiplex PCR, while TCRdb's copy carries only in-frame clones and drops some. Among about 2.4 million clones listed, over 85% were seen once. Sequenced: naive CD4+ T cells from PBMCs. Sample subset: CD45RA+ positively selected. The chain employs TRBV28 and TRBJ2-7; 11 bases map to TRBD1. This receptor was obtained from a man aged 18 to 30 in good health. Some clones in this sample may be carry-over from other donors' samples. CDR3 in DNA: TGTGCCAGCAGTGGACAGGGGGCAAGTCGGTTGGGATCCTACGAGCAGTACTTC. It codes for CASSGQGASRLGSYEQYF.